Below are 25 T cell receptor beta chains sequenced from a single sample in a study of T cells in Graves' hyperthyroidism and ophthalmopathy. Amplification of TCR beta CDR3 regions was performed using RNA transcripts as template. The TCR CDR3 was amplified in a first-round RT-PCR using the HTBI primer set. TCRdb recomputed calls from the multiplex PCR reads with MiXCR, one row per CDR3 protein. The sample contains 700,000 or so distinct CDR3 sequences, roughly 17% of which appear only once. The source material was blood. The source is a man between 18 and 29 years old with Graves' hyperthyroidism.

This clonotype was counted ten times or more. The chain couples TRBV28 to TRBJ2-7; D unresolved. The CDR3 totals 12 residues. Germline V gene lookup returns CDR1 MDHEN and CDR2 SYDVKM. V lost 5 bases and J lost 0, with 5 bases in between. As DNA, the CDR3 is TGTGCCAGCAGTCCCTACTCCTACGAGCAGTACTTC. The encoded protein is CASSPYSYEQYF.

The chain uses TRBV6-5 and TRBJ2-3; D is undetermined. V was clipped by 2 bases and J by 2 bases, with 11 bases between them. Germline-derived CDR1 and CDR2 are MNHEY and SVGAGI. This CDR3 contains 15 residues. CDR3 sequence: CASSYRGRPTDTQYF. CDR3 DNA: TGTGCCAGCAGTTACAGAGGCAGGCCCACAGATACGCAGTATTTT.

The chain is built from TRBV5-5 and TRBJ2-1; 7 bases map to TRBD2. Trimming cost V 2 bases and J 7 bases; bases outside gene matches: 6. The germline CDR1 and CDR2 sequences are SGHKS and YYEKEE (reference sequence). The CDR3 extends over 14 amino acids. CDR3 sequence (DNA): TGTGCCAGCAGCTTATCTAGCGGCAGGAATGAGCAGTTCTTC. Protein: CASSLSSGRNEQFF.

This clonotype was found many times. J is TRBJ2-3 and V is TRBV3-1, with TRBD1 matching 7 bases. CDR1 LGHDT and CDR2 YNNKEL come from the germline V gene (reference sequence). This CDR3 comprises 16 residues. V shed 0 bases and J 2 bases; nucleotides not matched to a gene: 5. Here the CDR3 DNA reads TGTGCCAGCAGCCAAGATCCCGGGACAGCCACAGATACGCAGTATTTT. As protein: CASSQDPGTATDTQYF.

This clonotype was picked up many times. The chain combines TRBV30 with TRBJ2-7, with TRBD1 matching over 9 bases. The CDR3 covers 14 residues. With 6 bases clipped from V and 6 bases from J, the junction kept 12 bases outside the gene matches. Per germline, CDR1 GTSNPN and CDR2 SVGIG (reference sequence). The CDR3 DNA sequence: TGTGCCTGCGGAGAAGCGGGACAGGGAGTCGAGCAGTACTTC. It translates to CACGEAGQGVEQYF.

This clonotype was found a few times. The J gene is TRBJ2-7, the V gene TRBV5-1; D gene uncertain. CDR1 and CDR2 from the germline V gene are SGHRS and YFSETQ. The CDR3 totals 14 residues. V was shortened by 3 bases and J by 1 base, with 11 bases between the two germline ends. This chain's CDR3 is CASSSLSPSYEQYF. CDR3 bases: TGCGCCAGCAGCTCCCTATCCCCTTCCTACGAGCAGTACTTC.

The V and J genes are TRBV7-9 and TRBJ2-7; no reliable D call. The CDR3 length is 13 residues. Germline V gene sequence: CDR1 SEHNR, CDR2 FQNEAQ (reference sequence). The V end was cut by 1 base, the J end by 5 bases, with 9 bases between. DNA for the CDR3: TGTGCCAGCAGCTTAGATCAGAGAAACGAGCAGTACTTC. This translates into CASSLDQRNEQYF. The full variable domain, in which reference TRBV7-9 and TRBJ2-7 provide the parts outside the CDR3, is DTGVSQNPRHKITKRGQNVTFRCDPISEHNRLYWYRQTLGQGPEFLTYFQNEAQLEKSRLLSDRFSAERPKGSFSTLEIQRTEQGDSAMYLCASSLDQRNEQYFGPGTRLTVT.

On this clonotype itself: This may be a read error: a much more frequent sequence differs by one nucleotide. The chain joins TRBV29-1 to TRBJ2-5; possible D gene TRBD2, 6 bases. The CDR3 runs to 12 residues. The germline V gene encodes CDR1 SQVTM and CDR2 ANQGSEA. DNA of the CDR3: TGCAGCGGGAGGGCAGGGCAAGAGACCCAGCACTTC. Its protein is CSGRAGQETQHF.

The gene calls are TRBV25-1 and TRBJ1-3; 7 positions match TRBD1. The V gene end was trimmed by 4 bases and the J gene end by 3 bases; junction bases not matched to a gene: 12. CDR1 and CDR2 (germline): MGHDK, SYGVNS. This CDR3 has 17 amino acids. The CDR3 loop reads CASSAPRGVLSGNTIYF. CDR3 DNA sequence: TGTGCCAGCAGTGCCCCCAGGGGGGTTTTAAGTGGAAACACCATATATTTT.

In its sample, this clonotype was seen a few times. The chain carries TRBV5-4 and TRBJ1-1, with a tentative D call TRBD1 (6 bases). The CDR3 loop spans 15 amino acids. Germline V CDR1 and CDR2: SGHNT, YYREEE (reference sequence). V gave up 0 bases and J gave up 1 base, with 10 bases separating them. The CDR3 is CASSLGGHQNTEAFF. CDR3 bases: TGTGCCAGCAGCTTGGGGGGACACCAGAACACTGAAGCTTTCTTT.

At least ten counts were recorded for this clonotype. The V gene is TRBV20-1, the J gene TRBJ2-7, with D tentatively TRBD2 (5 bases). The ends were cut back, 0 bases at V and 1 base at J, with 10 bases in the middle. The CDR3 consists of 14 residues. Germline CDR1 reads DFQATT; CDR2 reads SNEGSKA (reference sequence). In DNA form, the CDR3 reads TGCAGTGCTAGAGATGAGGGCGGTTCCTACGAGCAGTACTTC. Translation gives CSARDEGGSYEQYF.

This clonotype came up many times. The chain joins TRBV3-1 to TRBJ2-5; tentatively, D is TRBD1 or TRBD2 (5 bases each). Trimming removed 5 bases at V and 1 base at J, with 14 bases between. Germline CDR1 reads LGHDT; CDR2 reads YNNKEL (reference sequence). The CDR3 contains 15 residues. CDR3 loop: CASSRGRILQETQYF. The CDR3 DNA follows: TGTGCCAGCAGCAGGGGACGGATCCTCCAAGAGACCCAGTACTTC.

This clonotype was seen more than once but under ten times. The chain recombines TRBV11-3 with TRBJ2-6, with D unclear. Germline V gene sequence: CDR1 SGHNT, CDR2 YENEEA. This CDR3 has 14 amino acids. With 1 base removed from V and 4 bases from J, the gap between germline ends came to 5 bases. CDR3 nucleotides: TGTGCCAGCAGCTTAGGACGCGGGGCCAACGTCCTGACTTTC. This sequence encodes CASSLGRGANVLTF.

The CDR3: CASSIDRQYEKLFF. The CDR3 nucleotides are TGTGCCAGCAGCATCGATCGACAGTATGAAAAACTGTTTTTT. V is TRBV2 and J is TRBJ1-4; D perhaps matches TRBD1 (5 bases). CDR1 and CDR2 (germline): SNHLY, FYNNEI. The CDR3 is 14 amino acids. Trimming shortened V by 6 bases and J by 6 bases, and 14 bases separated the two germline ends.

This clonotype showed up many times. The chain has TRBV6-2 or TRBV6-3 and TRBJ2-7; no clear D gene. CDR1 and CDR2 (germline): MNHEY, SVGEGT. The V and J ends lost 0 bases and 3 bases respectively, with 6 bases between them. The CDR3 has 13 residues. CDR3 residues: CASSYSTGYEQYF. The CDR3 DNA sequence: TGTGCCAGCAGTTACTCGACTGGCTACGAGCAGTACTTC.

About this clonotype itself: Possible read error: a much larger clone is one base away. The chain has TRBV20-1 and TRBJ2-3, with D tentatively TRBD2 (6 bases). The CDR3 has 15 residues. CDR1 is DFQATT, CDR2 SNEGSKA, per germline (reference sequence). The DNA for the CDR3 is TGCAGTGTTAGAGCTGTAGCGGTCAGCACAGATACGCAGTATTTT. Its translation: CSVRAVAVSTDTQYF.

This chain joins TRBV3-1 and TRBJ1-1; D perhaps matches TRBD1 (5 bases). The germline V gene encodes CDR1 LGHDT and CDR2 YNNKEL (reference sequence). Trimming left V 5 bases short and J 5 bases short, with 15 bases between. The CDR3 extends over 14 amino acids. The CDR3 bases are TGTGCCAGCAGCACTCAGGGATTGGGGACTGAAGCTTTCTTT. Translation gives CASSTQGLGTEAFF.

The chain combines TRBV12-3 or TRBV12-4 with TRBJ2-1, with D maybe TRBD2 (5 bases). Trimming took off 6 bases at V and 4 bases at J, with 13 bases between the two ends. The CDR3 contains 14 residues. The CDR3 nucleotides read TGTGCCAGCAGACCGCGTTCGGGGTACAATGAGCAGTTCTTC. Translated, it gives CASRPRSGYNEQFF.

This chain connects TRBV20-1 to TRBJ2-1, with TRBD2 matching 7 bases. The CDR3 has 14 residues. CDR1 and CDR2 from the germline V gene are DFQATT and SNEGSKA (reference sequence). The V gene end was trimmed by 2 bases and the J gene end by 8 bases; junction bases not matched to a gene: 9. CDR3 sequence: CSARRTRMLYEQFF. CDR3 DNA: TGCAGTGCTAGAAGGACTAGAATGCTCTATGAGCAGTTCTTC.

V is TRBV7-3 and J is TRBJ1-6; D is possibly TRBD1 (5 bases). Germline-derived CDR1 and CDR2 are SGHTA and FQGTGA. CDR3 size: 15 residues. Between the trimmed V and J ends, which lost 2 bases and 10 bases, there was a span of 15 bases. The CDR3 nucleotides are TGTGCCAGCAGCTTATCTGGGGTAGGGGCCTCACCCCTCCACTTT. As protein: CASSLSGVGASPLHF.

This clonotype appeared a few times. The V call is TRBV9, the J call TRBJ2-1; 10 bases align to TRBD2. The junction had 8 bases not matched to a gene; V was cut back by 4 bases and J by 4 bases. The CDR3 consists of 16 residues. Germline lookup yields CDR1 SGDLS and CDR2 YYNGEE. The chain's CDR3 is CASSWTWTSGYNEQFF. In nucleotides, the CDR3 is TGTGCCAGCAGCTGGACTTGGACTAGCGGTTACAATGAGCAGTTCTTC.

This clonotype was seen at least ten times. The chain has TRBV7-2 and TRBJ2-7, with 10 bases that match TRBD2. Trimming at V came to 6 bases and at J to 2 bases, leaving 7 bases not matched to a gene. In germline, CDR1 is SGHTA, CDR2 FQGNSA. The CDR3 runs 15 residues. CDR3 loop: CASSRTSGITYEQYF. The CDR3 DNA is TGTGCCAGCAGTAGGACTAGCGGAATAACCTACGAGCAGTACTTC.

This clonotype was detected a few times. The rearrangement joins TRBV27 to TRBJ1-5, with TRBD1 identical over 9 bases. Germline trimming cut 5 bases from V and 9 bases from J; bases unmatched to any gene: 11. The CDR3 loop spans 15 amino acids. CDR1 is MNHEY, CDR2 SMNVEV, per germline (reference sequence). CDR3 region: CASSRHGQGSGPQHF. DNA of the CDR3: TGTGCCAGCAGTCGGCATGGACAGGGGTCGGGGCCCCAGCATTTT.

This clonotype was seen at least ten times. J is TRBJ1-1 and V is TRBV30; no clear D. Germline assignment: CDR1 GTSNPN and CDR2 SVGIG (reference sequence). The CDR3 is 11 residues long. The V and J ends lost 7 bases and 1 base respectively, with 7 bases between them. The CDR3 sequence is CAFHRNTEAFF. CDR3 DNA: TGTGCCTTCCACAGGAACACTGAAGCTTTCTTT.

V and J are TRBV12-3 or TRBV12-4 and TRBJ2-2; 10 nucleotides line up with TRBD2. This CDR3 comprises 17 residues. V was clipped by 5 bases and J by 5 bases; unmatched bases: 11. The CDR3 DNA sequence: TGTGCCAGCAGTCCGCGGGCTAGCGGGAGTCCTACCGGGGAGCTGTTTTTT. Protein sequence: CASSPRASGSPTGELFF.